The 13 T cell receptor beta chains below were found in one sample sequenced in a study of fetal regulatory T cell absence and autoimmunity. Here immunoSEQ multiplex PCR was the method, and the copy in TCRdb shows in-frame clones only, minus some. The top ten clones hold roughly 2% of a sample with 95,000 to 100,000 clones, about 78% of them seen once. Sequenced: pancreas tissue. These receptors all come from a male donor with IPEX syndrome.

This rearrangement joins TRBV10-1 to TRBJ2-3, with TRBD2 matching over 13 bases. Germline-derived CDR1 and CDR2 are WNHNN and SYGVQD (reference sequence). The CDR3 contains 17 residues. V dropped 2 bases and J dropped 0; count of bases not matched to a gene: 2. CDR3 loop: CASSEGLAGASTDTQYF. CDR3 nucleotide sequence: TGCGCCAGCAGTGAGGGACTAGCGGGGGCTAGCACAGATACGCAGTATTTT.

There are a few counts of this clone. The rearrangement uses TRBV6-6 and TRBJ2-2, with 9 bases aligning to TRBD2. The CDR3 is made up of 15 amino acids. V gave up 3 bases and J gave up 6 bases; unmatched junction bases: 5. In germline, CDR1 is MNHNY, CDR2 SVGAGI (reference sequence). Here the CDR3 DNA reads TGTGCCAGCAGTTATCCCGCGGGAGGGGCCGGGGAGCTGTTTTTT. Translated, it gives CASSYPAGGAGELFF.

CDR3 DNA: TGTGCCAGCAGTTACGCACAGGGCACTGAAGCTTTCTTT. Its translation is CASSYAQGTEAFF. V usage is TRBV6-6 and J usage is TRBJ1-1; the D gene is possibly TRBD1 (6 bases). CDR1 is MNHNY, CDR2 SVGAGI, per germline (reference sequence). This CDR3 contains 13 residues. V was pared by 2 bases and J by 4 bases, with 8 bases between.

The rearrangement links TRBV6-4 to TRBJ1-1; D possibly corresponds to TRBD1 (6 bases). The CDR3 extends over 14 amino acids. The V end lost 5 bases, the J end lost 1 base, and 11 bases lay between the germline ends. CDR1 is MRHNA and CDR2 is SNTAGT in the germline V gene. The CDR3 is CASSPDRTNTEAFF. CDR3 in DNA: TGTGCCAGCAGTCCCGACAGGACGAACACTGAAGCTTTCTTT.

The chain recombines TRBV2 with TRBJ2-3; the D call may be TRBD1 or TRBD2 (5 bases each). The germline V gene has CDR1 SNHLY and CDR2 FYNNEI. Trimming stripped 6 bases from V and 0 bases from J, with 13 bases between. The CDR3 extends over 15 amino acids. The CDR3 region has the DNA TGTGCCAGCAGACGGGGACCCGTTAGCACAGATACGCAGTATTTT. It yields the protein CASRRGPVSTDTQYF. Drawing the rest from reference TRBV2 and TRBJ2-3, the complete variable domain is EPEVTQTPSHQVTQMGQEVILRCVPISNHLYFYWYRQILGQKVEFLVSFYNNEISEKSEIFDDQFSVERPDGSNFTLKIRSTKLEDSAMYFCASRRGPVSTDTQYFGPGTRLTVL.

The chain links TRBV7-9 to TRBJ2-1; D gene unclear. V was pared by 7 bases and J by 9 bases, with 4 bases between. CDR1 is SEHNR and CDR2 is FQNEAQ in the germline V gene (reference sequence). The CDR3 is 9 residues long. Here the CDR3 DNA reads TGTGCCAGCAATAGTGAGCAGTTCTTC. As protein: CASNSEQFF.

This rearrangement joins TRBV12-5 to TRBJ1-5, with 8 bases aligning to TRBD1. This CDR3 is built from 18 residues. The J segment lost 6 bases and the V segment lost 3 bases, leaving 16 bases of the junction unmatched. From germline, CDR1 is LGHNT and CDR2 FRNRAP. The CDR3 protein is CASGFNLIEQGGGQPQHF. Here the CDR3 DNA reads TGTGCTAGTGGTTTTAACTTGATAGAACAGGGGGGAGGTCAGCCCCAGCATTTT. The full variable domain, its missing parts supplied by reference TRBV12-5 and TRBJ1-5, is DARVTQTPRHKVTEMGQEVTMRCQPILGHNTVFWYRQTMMQGLELLAYFRNRAPLDDSGMPKDRFSAEMPDATLATLKIQPSEPRDSAVYFCASGFNLIEQGGGQPQHFGDGTRLSIL.

The V and J genes are TRBV5-6 and TRBJ2-7, with unresolved D. The CDR3 covers 15 residues. Germline V CDR1 and CDR2: SGHDT, YYEEEE. V gave up 0 bases and J gave up 1 base, with 11 bases separating them. The CDR3 here is CASSLGQPTSYEQYF. The CDR3 DNA follows: TGTGCCAGCAGCTTGGGTCAACCCACTTCCTACGAGCAGTACTTC.

The chain recombines TRBV7-2 with TRBJ2-5, with 8 bases identical to TRBD2. Germline V lookup: CDR1 SGHTA, CDR2 FQGNSA. The CDR3 is 14 residues long. Losses at the gene ends were 6 bases for V and 5 bases for J; bases not matched to a gene: 8. CDR3 protein: CASSSSGFGETQYF. CDR3 nucleotide sequence: TGTGCCAGCAGTTCTAGCGGGTTTGGTGAGACCCAGTACTTC.

V gene TRBV10-1 combines with J gene TRBJ2-7, with 10 bases matching TRBD2. The CDR3 has 14 amino acids. Germline V gives CDR1 WNHNN, CDR2 SYGVQD (reference sequence). The trim removed 6 bases at V and 3 bases at J, leaving 5 bases unmatched. The CDR3: CASRGTSDYYEQYF. The CDR3 DNA reads TGCGCCAGCAGGGGGACTAGCGACTACTACGAGCAGTACTTC.

J is TRBJ2-7 and V is TRBV7-8, with 7 bases lining up with TRBD1. Germline V lookup: CDR1 SGHVS, CDR2 FQNEAQ. This CDR3 is 16 amino acids long. With 3 bases clipped from V and 3 bases from J, the junction kept 11 bases outside the gene matches. For the CDR3, the DNA is TGTGCCAGCAGCTTTACCTCCGACAGGGCCTTCTACGAGCAGTACTTC. Translation gives CASSFTSDRAFYEQYF.

This chain joins TRBV5-6 and TRBJ2-7, with D possibly being TRBD1 (5 bases). CDR1 is SGHDT, CDR2 YYEEEE, per germline. The CDR3 is 14 amino acids. V was clipped by 0 bases and J by 3 bases, with 10 bases between them. DNA of the CDR3: TGTGCCAGCAGCTTGGGGGGCGCCGGCTACGAGCAGTACTTC. It encodes CASSLGGAGYEQYF. The variable domain in full, completed from reference TRBV5-6 and TRBJ2-7, reads DAGVTQSPTHLIKTRGQQVTLRCSPKSGHDTVSWYQQALGQGPQFIFQYYEEEERQRGNFPDRFSGHQFPNYSSELNVNALLLGDSALYLCASSLGGAGYEQYFGPGTRLTVT.

The chain joins TRBV15 to TRBJ1-1, with 9 bases lining up with TRBD1. The trim removed 8 bases at V and 0 bases at J, leaving 7 bases unmatched. Germline lookup yields CDR1 LNHNV and CDR2 YYDKDF (reference sequence). This CDR3 comprises 15 residues. The CDR3 DNA reads TGTGCCACCCGGCGACAGGGGGGCATGAACACTGAAGCTTTCTTT. It specifies CATRRQGGMNTEAFF.